This TCR beta chain was documented in a study of blood T cell repertoires in COVID-19 (dated by TCRdb to 2020 to 2021). With regard to the full study: Samples covering the acute and convalescent phases of COVID-19 were provided by collaborators in the United States, Italy and Spain. The prospective study material was composed of cDNA or gDNA derived from T cells, B-cell-depleted T cells, or PBMCs. The dataset comprised deeply sampled blood TCRbeta repertoires from subjects exposed to, actively infected with, or recovered from COVID-19. The repertoires were released in a freely available public database intended as a resource for research on the immune response to SARS-CoV-2. Samples were obtained from the ongoing ImmuneRACE study (first 160 participants) and from about 1,300 subjects provided by 6 global collaborators. Nearly every sample came with metadata listing a de-identified subject ID, COVID-19 status, age in years and sex. Where available, HLA class I and class II types were obtained from metadata supplied by the sample provider rather than from assay-based typing.

Remarks on this clone: Its antigen is currently not known. The sample holds no much larger clone one base away, and base qualities are not on file.

TCRbeta CDR3 regions were amplified from genomic DNA by means of the immunoSEQ Assay, a bias-controlled multiplex PCR. For the original study's pipeline: The number of nucleated cells in each sample was estimated from the amplification of reference gene primers within the assay. To quantify the absolute abundance of each unique TCRbeta CDR3 rearrangement, sequence reads were collapsed and filtered. For each sample, productive Simpson clonality was calculated by taking the square root of Simpson's diversity index across productive rearrangements. TCRdb holds this immuneACCESS table with in-frame rearrangements only. Some clones are missing; in checked studies, unresolved V genes explain under half, and the rest has no known cause. V and J calls and clone size are as listed in that table; D and trimming were resolved from the DNA. This sample has about 170,000 clones in its table, and 84% of those were observed once. The ten largest clones represent more than 14% of the sample.

At one collaborating source in Seattle, patients were enrolled during active infection and were followed longitudinally through the course of disease. Whole blood was collected in K2EDTA tubes by collaborating institutions according to the institutions' own protocols. Collaborator samples were shipped for TCRbeta analysis as frozen whole blood, isolated PBMCs, or DNA extracted from either sample type. Relative to germline, V is 4 bases shorter and J is 9 bases shorter, with 13 bases between their ends. CDR1 and CDR2 (LNHDA, SQIVND) derive from the germline V gene (reference sequence). The CDR3 runs 14 residues from the cysteine to the phenylalanine. Of the read, only the CDR3 DNA is kept; its 42 bases are in frame from base 1. Broader findings and caveats from the paper: The quantity of clinical and demographic metadata differed by source and by participant and was supplied without curation.

The receptor's source is a woman aged 70-85 years with COVID-19, enrolled during active disease. Material for sequencing was peripheral blood. The chain joins TRBV19 to TRBJ1-6; a tentative D call is TRBD1 (5 bases match). The bases are TGTGCCAGTAGTAAGAGGGGACTTGCTTCACCCCTCCACTTT. Its coded protein is CASSKRGLASPLHF. Reference TRBV19 and TRBJ1-6 genes cover what lies past the CDR3, so the full variable domain is DGGITQSPKYLFRKEGQNVTLSCEQNLNHDAMYWYRQDPGQGLRLIYYSQIVNDFQKGDIAEGYSVSREKKESFPLTVTSAQKNPTAFYLCASSKRGLASPLHFGNGTRLTVT.